Described below is a single T cell receptor beta chain sequence and its context. Antigen specificity is unknown. Assays covered about 10^5 TCR templates per sample. TCRdb keeps only in-frame clones here, not all; method: immunoSEQ multiplex PCR. The repertoire has 100,000 to 120,000 clones, just over 90% of them found once; the top ten carry less than 0.35%. The data derive from a study of siplizumab effects on memory and regulatory T cells. Study-level findings and limits: Alloreactive sequences whose origin lay in unstimulated CD4+ memory cells were significantly reduced by siplizumab. Suppressive activity of Tregs proliferating in siplizumab cultures remained unconfirmed. Naive T cells looked more diverse than memory cells, and they looked like major contributors to the alloresponse.

The sequenced material came from CD4+ T cells sorted from blood. This TCR was recovered from a human donor in good health.

The CDR3 loop is CASSPGTSGRAYRYEQYF. The CDR3 DNA reads as TGTGCCAGCAGCCCTGGGACTAGCGGGAGGGCCTATCGGTACGAGCAGTACTTC. The chain links TRBV7-6 to TRBJ2-7, with 16 bases lining up with TRBD2. Per the germline V gene, CDR1 is SGHVS and CDR2 is FNYEAQ. CDR3 length equals 18 residues. Unmatched junction bases numbered 11, after V lost 5 bases and J lost 4 bases.